The 3 T cell receptor beta chains presented below share a single source sample, sequenced in a study of blood T cell repertoires in COVID-19. Only in-frame clones appear in the TCRdb table, and some are missing; sequencing was by immunoSEQ multiplex PCR. The data contain some 170,000 clones, about three quarters of them seen just once; the ten biggest clones take up around 7.9%. Sequences were obtained from peripheral blood. Source of these receptors: a woman in her forties or fifties with active or convalescent COVID-19.

The CDR3 here is CAWSTTKYEQYF. For the CDR3, the DNA is TGTGCCTGGAGTACAACTAAGTACGAGCAGTACTTC. The gene calls are TRBV30 and TRBJ2-7, with D unresolved. V gave up 2 bases and J gave up 4 bases, with 9 bases separating them. This CDR3 is 12 amino acids long. The germline V gene has CDR1 GTSNPN and CDR2 SVGIG (reference sequence). Filled out from reference TRBV30 and TRBJ2-7, the complete variable domain reads SQTIHQWPATLVQPVGSPLSLECTVEGTSNPNLYWYRQAAGRGLQLLFYSVGIGQISSEVPQNLSASRPQDRQFILSSKKLLLSDSGFYLCAWSTTKYEQYFGPGTRLTVT.

This chain joins TRBV6-5 and TRBJ1-1; no clear D gene. This CDR3 is built from 13 residues. Germline V lookup: CDR1 MNHEY, CDR2 SVGAGI. V was trimmed by 7 bases and J by 10 bases, leaving 19 bases between them. The DNA of the CDR3 is TGTGCCAGCAACCCAGGAGGGAATTACGGAGCTTTCTTT. It encodes CASNPGGNYGAFF.

Written as DNA, the CDR3 is TGTGCCAGCAGCTCATTCGCCGGGACAGGGGGGAACACCATATATTTT. Residues: CASSSFAGTGGNTIYF. The rearrangement joins TRBV9 to TRBJ1-3, with 11 nucleotides matching TRBD1. Germline CDR1 is SGDLS and CDR2 is YYNGEE. CDR3 length equals 16 residues. V lost 4 bases to trimming and J lost 7 bases; unmatched junction nucleotides: 10.